Each of the 10 T cell receptor beta chains below was sequenced from the same sample in a study of cytomegalovirus exposure and HLA in healthy donors. The protocol was immunoSEQ multiplex PCR, while the TCRdb copy is restricted to in-frame clones and leaves out a portion. This sample has some 50,000 clones; 85% to 95% occur once, and the top ten carry 5.8%. Input material: PBMCs. The receptors stem from a woman aged 18-35 years in good health and CMV-seronegative.

This chain links TRBV6-1 with TRBJ2-7; a possible D gene is TRBD1 (6 bases). The CDR3 is made up of 14 amino acids. V was clipped by 2 bases and J by 4 bases, with 12 bases between them. Germline CDR1 reads MNHNS; CDR2 reads SASEGT. The CDR3 DNA follows: TGTGCCAGCAGTGAAACATTACAGGGTTACGAGCAGTACGTC. This translates into CASSETLQGYEQYV.

This clone was counted a few times. The chain recombines TRBV6-1 with TRBJ2-6; the D is unclear. CDR1 is MNHNS and CDR2 is SASEGT in the germline V gene. Between the trimmed V and J ends, which lost 4 bases and 0 bases, there was a span of 7 bases. CDR3 length equals 15 residues. The CDR3 bases are TGTGCCAGCAGTGTGCGTCCCTCTGGGGCCAACGTCCTGACTTTC. Its translation: CASSVRPSGANVLTF.

V and J are TRBV9 and TRBJ2-2, with a tentative D call TRBD1 (6 bases). V was clipped by 0 bases and J by 3 bases, with 12 bases between them. CDR1 SGDLS and CDR2 YYNGEE come from the germline V gene. CDR3 size: 16 residues. For the CDR3, the DNA is TGTGCCAGCAGCGTAGCAGTGGGGGCGGACACCGGGGAGCTGTTTTTT. Its translation: CASSVAVGADTGELFF.

The chain is built from TRBV7-3 and TRBJ1-1; D gene uncertain. The CDR3 length is 16 residues. Trimming shortened V by 5 bases and J by 5 bases, and 21 bases separated the two germline ends. Germline CDR1 reads SGHTA; CDR2 reads FQGTGA. The CDR3 reads CASSPDAPHARTEAFF. DNA of the CDR3: TGTGCCAGCAGCCCAGACGCGCCCCATGCTAGGACTGAAGCTTTCTTT.

The V call is TRBV4-1, the J call TRBJ2-3; the match to TRBD2 covers 10 bases. CDR3 length equals 16 residues. J lost 5 bases, V lost 1 base, and 6 bases had no gene match. CDR1 and CDR2 (germline): MGHRA, YSYEKL. CDR3 sequence (DNA): TGCGCCAGCAGCCAAGTACCTAGCGGGAGTGTAGATACGCAGTATTTT. It translates to CASSQVPSGSVDTQYF.

This chain uses TRBV27 with TRBJ2-1; D perhaps matches TRBD2 (7 bases). Trimming left V 6 bases short and J 4 bases short, with 16 bases between. CDR3 size: 15 residues. In germline, CDR1 is MNHEY, CDR2 SMNVEV (reference sequence). The CDR3: CASSTPRGAYNEQFF. The CDR3 DNA reads as TGTGCCAGCAGCACCCCTCGGGGGGCGTACAATGAGCAGTTCTTC.

The V and J genes are TRBV27 and TRBJ1-4, with D possibly being TRBD1 (5 bases). Germline V gene sequence: CDR1 MNHEY, CDR2 SMNVEV (reference sequence). The ends were cut back, 2 bases at V and 12 bases at J, with 13 bases in the middle. This CDR3 is built from 13 residues. CDR3 nucleotide sequence: TGTGCCAGCAGTTTAATGGCAGGGCGAGAACTGTTTTTT. Translated: CASSLMAGRELFF.

The rearrangement uses TRBV30 and TRBJ2-1, with D possibly being TRBD2 (6 bases). Germline-derived CDR1 and CDR2 are GTSNPN and SVGIG (reference sequence). V lost 0 bases and J 2 bases, leaving 11 bases between the germline ends. CDR3 length: 15 residues. In DNA form, the CDR3 reads TGTGCCTGGAGTGTTTTTAGCGGTGCCTACAATGAGCAGTTCTTC. Translated, it gives CAWSVFSGAYNEQFF.

This chain uses TRBV5-1 with TRBJ1-3; D perhaps matches TRBD1 (6 bases). Germline V lookup: CDR1 SGHRS, CDR2 YFSETQ. CDR3 length equals 14 residues. V lost 4 bases to trimming and J lost 6 bases, with 14 bases between them. The CDR3 region has the DNA TGCGCCAGCAGCCCTACAGGGTTGGTAAACACCATATATTTT. Translating gives CASSPTGLVNTIYF.

The V gene is TRBV6-5, the J gene TRBJ2-5; 10 bases are shared with TRBD2. The CDR3 loop spans 15 amino acids. Germline CDR1 is MNHEY and CDR2 is SVGAGI. V trimming: 4 bases; J trimming: 6 bases; junction bases outside the gene matches: 8. CDR3 region: CASSSTSGDGQTQYF. CDR3 nucleotide sequence: TGTGCCAGCAGTTCTACTAGCGGGGATGGTCAGACCCAGTACTTC.